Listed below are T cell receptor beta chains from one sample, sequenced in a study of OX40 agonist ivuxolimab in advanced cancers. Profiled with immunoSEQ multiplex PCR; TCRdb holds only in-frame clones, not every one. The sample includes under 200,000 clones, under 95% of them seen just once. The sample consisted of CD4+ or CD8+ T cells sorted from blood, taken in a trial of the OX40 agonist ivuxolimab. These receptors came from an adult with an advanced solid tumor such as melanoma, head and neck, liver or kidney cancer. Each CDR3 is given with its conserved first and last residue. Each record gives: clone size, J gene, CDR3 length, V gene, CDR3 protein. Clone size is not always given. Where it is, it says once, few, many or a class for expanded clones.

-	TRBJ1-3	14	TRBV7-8	CASSLGRSGNTIYF
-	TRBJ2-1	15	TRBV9	CASSVGLETYNEQFF
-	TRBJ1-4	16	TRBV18	CASSPAGTSGQEKLFF
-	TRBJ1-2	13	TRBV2	CASNPTGPSVYTF
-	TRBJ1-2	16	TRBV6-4	CASSEGGHHIGYGYTF
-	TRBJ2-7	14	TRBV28	CASSRQGASRAQHF
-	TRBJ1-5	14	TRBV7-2	CASSRDRELLPQHF
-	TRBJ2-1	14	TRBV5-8	CASSSGTGDNEQFF
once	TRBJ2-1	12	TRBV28	CASSLAWNEQFF
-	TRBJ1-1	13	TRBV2	CASSTESYTEAFF
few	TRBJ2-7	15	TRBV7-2	CASTEGTSRSYEQYF
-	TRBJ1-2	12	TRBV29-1	CSVEDSNYGYTF
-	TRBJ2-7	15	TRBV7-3	CASSPGTGPSYEQYF
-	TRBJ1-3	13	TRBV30	CASGQLSGNTIYF
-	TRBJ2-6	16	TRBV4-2	CASSQELGTGANVLTF
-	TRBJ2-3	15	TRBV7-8	CASSPPARMTDTQYF
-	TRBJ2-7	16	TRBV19	CASSTTSTARTYEQYF
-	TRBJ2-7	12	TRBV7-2	CASSLLWYEQYF
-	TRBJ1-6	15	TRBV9	CASSVGSPWGSPLHF
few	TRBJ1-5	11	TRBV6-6	CASSGDQPQHF
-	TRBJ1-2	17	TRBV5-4	CASSLGRVQGTNYGYTF
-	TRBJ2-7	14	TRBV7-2	CASSLIGQGGEQYF
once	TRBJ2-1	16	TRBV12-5	CASAPSLYSSYNEQFF
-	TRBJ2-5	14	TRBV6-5	CASSLQRGKETQYF
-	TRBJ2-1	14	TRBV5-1	CASSGGGAENEQFF
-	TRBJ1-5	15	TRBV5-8	CASSFGQYSNQPQHF
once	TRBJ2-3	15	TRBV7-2	CASSLETFSTDTQYF
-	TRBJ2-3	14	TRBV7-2	CASSPRAYTDTQYF
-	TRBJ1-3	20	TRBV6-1	CASSEWGTANLFRSGNTIYF
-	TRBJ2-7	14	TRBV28	CASTLVGRSYEQYF
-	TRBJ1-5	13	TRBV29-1	CSVAWGLNQPQHF
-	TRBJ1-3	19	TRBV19	CASSPPYPSRVLSGNTIYF
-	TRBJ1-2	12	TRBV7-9	CAGSGGDYGYTF
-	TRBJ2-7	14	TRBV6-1	CASSWGATAYEQYF
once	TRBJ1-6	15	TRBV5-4	CASSWWGTRNSPLHF
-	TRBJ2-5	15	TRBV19	CASSIKNWYQETQYF
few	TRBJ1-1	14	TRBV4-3	CASSPSRLNTEAFF
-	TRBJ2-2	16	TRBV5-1	CASSLFGARDTGELFF
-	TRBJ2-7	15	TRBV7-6	CASSLVIGLLDEQYF
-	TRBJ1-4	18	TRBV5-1	CASSLWSRAGGTNEKLFF
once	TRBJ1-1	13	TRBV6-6	CASSYRTDTEAFF
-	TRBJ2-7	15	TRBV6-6	CASSLFGAGAYEQYF